One TCR beta chain is described in this entry. Its antigen is currently unknown. The data belong to a study of ipilimumab plus nivolumab after autologous stem cell transplantation. The wider study: Patients received a median of roughly five ipilimumab and about 8 nivolumab doses. DLBCL patients had primary refractory or relapsed disease.

Starting 14 to 28 days after autologous transplant, ipilimumab 1 mg/kg was given. Sequencing was performed with immunoSEQ multiplex PCR; in TCRdb, only in-frame clones are kept and a portion is missing. Among about 17,000 clones, approximately 79% were seen once, and the ten largest hold roughly 35%. Overall study results and limits: The authors say TCR, Treg and microbiome findings warrant further study.

The TCR was taken from a male donor with diffuse large B-cell lymphoma. Source: PBMCs, taken in a trial of ipilimumab plus nivolumab as post-transplant consolidation.

The CDR3 loop reads CASSPIGPRSDTGELFF. The CDR3 nucleotides read TGTGCCAGCTCACCCATCGGACCCCGGAGTGACACCGGGGAGCTGTTTTTT. The chain has TRBV18 and TRBJ2-2; D is unclear. Germline CDR1 is KGHSH and CDR2 is LQKENI. V was trimmed by 3 bases and J by 3 bases, leaving 17 bases between them. The CDR3 sequence is 17 residues long.